This TCR beta chain appears in the sequencing data of a study of monozygotic twins with inflammatory bowel disease. Whole-study results and caveats: TCRbeta inverse Simpson diversity was decreased in IBD patients versus healthy co-twins.

With respect to this clonotype: Its antigen is currently unknown.

Total RNA amounting to about 4,000 ng went into each TCR library. Eight distinct reactions (per sample) were used to make the cDNA. UMIs containing a 6-nucleotide sample barcode were added via template switching. From its re-call of the 5' RACE reads, TCRdb lists each CDR3 protein once, without DNA. In total, the table holds a few hundred thousand distinct CDR3 sequences. This TCR was recovered from a human donor with ulcerative colitis or Crohn's disease, or a healthy co-twin of an affected twin (not recorded which). Sequencing was carried out using blood.

This CDR3 is CASSLARHLGGYTF. The genes are TRBV7-8 and TRBJ1-2. The CDR3 sequence is 14 residues long. Germline assignment: CDR1 SGHVS and CDR2 FQNEAQ.